These 3 T cell receptor beta chains came from one sample sequenced in a study of blood T cell repertoires in COVID-19. The protocol was immunoSEQ multiplex PCR, while the TCRdb copy is restricted to in-frame clones and leaves out a portion. The sample consists of 250,000 to 350,000 clones, approximately 88% of them appearing once. Sequencing input: PBMCs or T cells enriched from blood (not recorded which). Receptor source: a woman aged 35 to 49 who had recovered from COVID-19.

The chain joins TRBV7-9 to TRBJ1-2, with TRBD1 identical over 9 bases. CDR3 length: 14 amino acids. Trimming took 8 bases from V and 4 from J; bases not matched to a gene: 8. The germline V gene has CDR1 SEHNR and CDR2 FQNEAQ (reference sequence). DNA of the CDR3: TGTGCCAGCGACCGGACAGGGGCGGGCTATGGCTACACCTTC. Amino acids: CASDRTGAGYGYTF.

This chain links TRBV7-3 with TRBJ2-2, with 7 bases matching TRBD1. Per the germline V gene, CDR1 is SGHTA and CDR2 is FQGTGA. CDR3 length equals 13 residues. Germline trimming cut 5 bases from V and 7 bases from J; bases unmatched to any gene: 4. As DNA, the CDR3 is TGTGCCAGCAGCCCACAGGGGTACGGGGAGCTGTTTTTT. Translated: CASSPQGYGELFF.

This clone was counted between two and nine times. This chain connects TRBV19 to TRBJ1-5, with D possibly matching TRBD1 (6 bases). CDR3 length: 16 amino acids. The germline V gene has CDR1 LNHDA and CDR2 SQIVND (reference sequence). Trimming removed 3 bases from V and 7 bases from J, with 19 bases in between. The CDR3 loop is CASSILNNRARQPQHF. In nucleotides, the CDR3 is TGTGCCAGTAGTATTCTAAATAACAGGGCCCGACAGCCCCAGCATTTT.